This T cell receptor beta chain was observed in a study of cytotoxic CD8 clonotypes in ibrutinib-treated CLL. This table comes from immunoSEQ multiplex PCR, and its TCRdb copy is limited to in-frame clones, with some not included. This table has tens of thousands of clones, approximately 50% appearing once. Trimming took off 1 base at V and 6 bases at J, with 13 bases between the two ends. The CDR3 is 15 amino acids. Germline V gene data show CDR1 as SGHNT and CDR2 as YENEEA. The material was PBMCs, obtained after 12 months of ibrutinib treatment. This receptor was taken from a human donor with chronic lymphocytic leukemia. The V call is TRBV11-3, the J call TRBJ2-1; a weak D match, TRBD1 (5 bases). This CDR3 is CASSLVAGSGNEQFF. In DNA form, the CDR3 reads TGTGCCAGCAGCTTAGTTGCAGGGTCCGGCAATGAGCAGTTCTTC.